These 6 T cell receptor beta chains share one sample of origin, sequenced in a study of T cells after yellow fever vaccination. Via MiXCR, TCRdb re-called the 5' RACE reads, giving one row per CDR3 protein. This sample has just under 600,000 distinct CDR3 sequences, with approximately 13% found just once. Sequences were derived from PBMCs, sampled on the day of the yellow fever booster vaccination. These receptors originate from a man aged 25-40 years who received the YFV17D yellow fever vaccine.

This chain links TRBV27 with TRBJ2-7; TRBD2 aligns across 9 bases. The junction had 5 bases not matched to a gene; V was cut back by 2 bases and J by 6 bases. The CDR3 extends over 14 amino acids. Germline CDR1 is MNHEY and CDR2 is SMNVEV (reference sequence). The CDR3 reads CASSLSVAGVEQYF. The CDR3 coding sequence is TGTGCCAGCAGTTTAAGCGTAGCGGGAGTCGAGCAGTACTTC.

This clonotype was counted a few times. The chain has TRBV25-1 and TRBJ2-2, with D perhaps matching TRBD2 (5 bases). The CDR3 loop spans 16 amino acids. The V end lost 2 bases, the J end lost 0 bases, and 10 bases lay between the germline ends. Germline-derived CDR1 and CDR2 are MGHDK and SYGVNS. CDR3 sequence (DNA): TGTGCCAGCAGTGAAGTATCTAGCCCGAACACCGGGGAGCTGTTTTTT. This sequence encodes CASSEVSSPNTGELFF.

This clonotype was detected ten times or more. The chain combines TRBV7-2 with TRBJ2-2, with D maybe TRBD2 (6 bases). Germline CDR1 reads SGHTA; CDR2 reads FQGNSA. The CDR3 covers 16 residues. Trimming took off 0 bases at V and 2 bases at J, with 10 bases between the two ends. CDR3 amino acids: CASSLAGGTNTGELFF. The CDR3 region has the DNA TGTGCCAGCAGCTTAGCGGGCGGGACCAACACCGGGGAGCTGTTTTTT. The full variable domain, with the rest looked up from reference TRBV7-2 and TRBJ2-2, is GAGVSQSPSNKVTEKGKDVELRCDPISGHTALYWYRQSLGQGLEFLIYFQGNSAPDKSGLPSDRFSAERTGGSVSTLTIQRTQQEDSAVYLCASSLAGGTNTGELFFGEGSRLTVL.

The rearrangement links TRBV4-3 to TRBJ2-2, with D tentatively TRBD1 (6 bases). Germline CDR1 is LGHNA and CDR2 is YSLEER. This CDR3 has 16 residues. V gave up 0 bases and J gave up 6 bases, with 14 bases separating them. The CDR3: CASSQDSGVVSGELFF. As DNA, the CDR3 is TGCGCCAGCAGCCAAGATTCAGGGGTAGTATCCGGGGAGCTGTTTTTT.

The CDR3 protein is CASSQVLAYEQYF. The CDR3 nucleotides are TGCGCCAGCAGCCAAGTCTTGGCCTACGAGCAGTACTTC. V usage is TRBV4-3 and J usage is TRBJ2-7; no firm D call. CDR1 is LGHNA, CDR2 YSLEER, per germline. This CDR3 comprises 13 residues. V was trimmed by 1 base and J by 2 bases, leaving 6 bases between them.

In the case of this clonotype: Because it lacks the conserved phenylalanine or tryptophan at the end, this CDR3 is likely a read error. The V gene is TRBV27, the J gene TRBJ2-2; D uncertain. This CDR3 spans 12 amino acids. V dropped 6 bases and J dropped 7 bases, with 9 bases sitting between them. Germline CDR1 MNHEY, CDR2 SMNVEV (reference sequence). The chain's CDR3 is CASSIRGGELFS. DNA for the CDR3: TGTGCCAGCAGCATCCGAGGCGGGGAGCTGTTTTCT.